This entry features one TCR beta chain sequence. This specimen belongs to a study of molecular identifiers for immune sequencing clone quantification. Trimming removed 3 bases from V and 3 bases from J, with 12 bases in between. The CDR3 extends over 15 amino acids. Germline CDR1 reads MDHEN; CDR2 reads SYDVKM. Library preparation followed earlier protocols using designated TCR primers. TCRdb fed the PCR reads into MiXCR, producing one record per CDR3 protein. This sample has more than 450,000 distinct CDR3 sequences; about 22% occur once, and the top ten carry about 0.8%. This chain connects TRBV28 to TRBJ2-1; D might be TRBD2 (6 bases). Input material: naive CD8+ T cells from blood, with Jurkat cell RNA spiked in. Regarding subset: FACS-sorted CD8+CD4-CCR7+CD45RA+ naive T cells. This receptor was taken from a human donor in good health. Some libraries in this study had Jurkat cell RNA spiked in. The CDR3 DNA is TGTGCCAGCAGTTTCGTACTAGCAAGCTACAATGAGCAGTTCTTC. It codes for CASSFVLASYNEQFF.